The T cell receptor (beta chain) described here comes from a study of blood T cell repertoires in COVID-19. Profiled with immunoSEQ multiplex PCR; TCRdb holds only in-frame clones, not every one. This table has approximately 530,000 clones, roughly nine tenths appearing once. CDR3 length: 12 amino acids. Per germline, CDR1 MDHEN and CDR2 SYDVKM. The chain has TRBV28 and TRBJ1-2; D is unresolved. The sample taken for sequencing was peripheral blood. This TCR came from a woman between 50 and 59 years old with COVID-19, enrolled during active disease. The CDR3 DNA is TGTGTGTTATACTCGGCTAACTATGGCTACACCTTC. It codes for CVLYSANYGYTF.